The entry below describes one T cell receptor (beta chain). Germline CDR1 and CDR2: DFQATT and SNEGSKA (reference sequence). Trimming left V 3 bases short and J 9 bases short, with 21 bases between. The CDR3 covers 15 residues. The sample originates from a study of blood T cells in healthy people across ages. Donors were healthy Caucasian individuals from Russia aged roughly 6 to 95. PCR was performed a second time for about 7 to 11 cycles using a sample-barcoded 5' primer and a J-beta primer mix. Every cDNA molecule carried a tag from a template-switch adaptor bearing 12 random nucleotides. No fewer than 3 million CDR3-containing paired-end reads came from each sample. TCRdb re-called the 5' RACE reads through MiXCR, storing one row per CDR3 protein. The table has some 1.8 million distinct CDR3 sequences, about 39% seen once.

V gene TRBV20-1 combines with J gene TRBJ2-1; either TRBD1 or TRBD2 may fit D (5 bases each). The source is a human donor in good health. The sequenced sample consisted of blood. The CDR3 region is CSASPPRGGHGEQFF. CDR3 nucleotides: TGCAGTGCTAGCCCCCCGAGGGGCGGCCATGGTGAGCAGTTCTTC.